These 22 T cell receptor beta chains originate from one sample sequenced in a study of sequential checkpoint blockade in melanoma. Treatment here: randomized to nivolumab then ipilimumab (arm A) or the reverse (arm B). Sequenced by immunoSEQ multiplex PCR; TCRdb stores in-frame clones only, minus some. This sample has under 6,500 clones, with 25% to 30% found just once. This specimen consisted of tumor tissue (inferred from file names), obtained from a patient given nivolumab and ipilimumab in sequence. The receptor set was obtained from a human donor with melanoma.

This chain joins TRBV6-8 and TRBJ2-7; D is perhaps TRBD2 (5 bases). V was clipped by 2 bases and J by 0 bases, with 8 bases between them. CDR3 length: 14 residues. The germline gives CDR1 MNHGY, CDR2 SAAAGT. The CDR3 DNA reads TGTGCCAGCAGTTACACCGGGAACTCCTACGAGCAGTACTTC. This codes for CASSYTGNSYEQYF.

This clone was counted only a few times. The CDR3, as DNA: TGTGCCAGCAGCTCCCAACCGGGACCAGAAGAGACCCAGTACTTC. Residues: CASSSQPGPEETQYF. The J gene is TRBJ2-5, the V gene TRBV9; the D gene could be TRBD1 or TRBD2 (5 bases each). The CDR3 sequence is 15 residues long. Germline CDR1 reads SGDLS; CDR2 reads YYNGEE. Trimming removed 4 bases from V and 3 bases from J, with 16 bases in between.

In this sample, this clone turned up a few times. The chain recombines TRBV7-5 with TRBJ2-3; TRBD2 is the table's D call and was not checked against the DNA. TRBV7-5 is a pseudogene segment. CDR3 length equals 14 residues. The chain's CDR3 is CASSFRLDADTQYF. The CDR3 DNA follows: TGTGCCAGCAGCTTTCGACTCGACGCAGATACGCAGTATTTT.

V usage is TRBV9 and J usage is TRBJ2-1, with 9 bases aligning to TRBD1. The J segment lost 9 bases and the V segment lost 4 bases, leaving 17 bases of the junction unmatched. This CDR3 region has 17 residues. The germline V gene has CDR1 SGDLS and CDR2 YYNGEE. CDR3 sequence (DNA): TGTGCCAGCAGCTTCACGCCACCCGACAGGGGGGGGTCTGAGCAGTTCTTC. Translating it yields CASSFTPPDRGGSEQFF.

The chain carries TRBV5-1 and TRBJ2-5; a possible D gene is TRBD2 (5 bases). V was clipped by 2 bases and J by 1 base, with 12 bases between them. The CDR3 has 15 amino acids. Germline loops: CDR1 SGHRS, CDR2 YFSETQ. CDR3 protein: CASSFRDTSQETQYF. CDR3 nucleotides: TGCGCCAGCAGCTTTAGGGATACTAGCCAAGAGACCCAGTACTTC.

The chain combines TRBV19 with TRBJ1-1; weak D call: TRBD1 (6 bases). Trimming stripped 3 bases from V and 1 base from J, with 12 bases between. Germline V CDR1 and CDR2: LNHDA, SQIVND (reference sequence). CDR3 size: 15 residues. The CDR3 region is CASSMGAGENTEAFF. As DNA, the CDR3 is TGTGCCAGTAGTATGGGTGCAGGGGAGAACACTGAAGCTTTCTTT. The whole variable domain, filled in from reference TRBV19 and TRBJ1-1, reads DGGITQSPKYLFRKEGQNVTLSCEQNLNHDAMYWYRQDPGQGLRLIYYSQIVNDFQKGDIAEGYSVSREKKESFPLTVTSAQKNPTAFYLCASSMGAGENTEAFFGQGTRLTVV.

V is TRBV5-1 and J is TRBJ2-5; D is unclear. CDR1 is SGHRS, CDR2 YFSETQ, per germline. Trimming stripped 0 bases from V and 2 bases from J, with 8 bases between. This CDR3 spans 14 amino acids. The CDR3 protein is CASSLEPLQETQYF. DNA of the CDR3: TGCGCCAGCAGCTTGGAGCCGCTACAAGAGACCCAGTACTTC.

The chain is built from TRBV18 and TRBJ2-1, with D unresolved. Germline CDR1 KGHSH, CDR2 LQKENI. The CDR3 length is 14 residues. Trimming pared 2 bases from V and 5 bases from J, leaving 10 bases between. CDR3 nucleotide sequence: TGTGCCAGCTCACCAACCCGGCAGGACAATGAGCAGTTCTTC. It encodes CASSPTRQDNEQFF. The full variable domain, its missing parts supplied by reference TRBV18 and TRBJ2-1, is NAGVMQNPRHLVRRRGQEARLRCSPMKGHSHVYWYRQLPEEGLKFMVYLQKENIIDESGMPKERFSAEFPKEGPSILRIQQVVRGDSAAYFCASSPTRQDNEQFFGPGTRLTVL.

This clone was recorded many times. Sequence at one end of the junction differs from germline and may be a read error. This chain links TRBV6-8 with TRBJ1-1; D is ambiguous. CDR3 length: 15 residues. Germline V gene sequence: CDR1 MNHGY, CDR2 SAAAGT. CDR3 residues: CASSYGPGPNAEAFF. The CDR3 DNA is TGTGCCAGCAGTTACGGTCCGGGCCCGAACGCTGAAGCTTTCTTT.

This clone was seen more than once but under ten times. The V gene is TRBV30, the J gene TRBJ2-5, with 14 bases identical to TRBD2. Germline V gene lookup returns CDR1 GTSNPN and CDR2 SVGIG (reference sequence). This CDR3 is 16 amino acids long. The V segment lost 2 bases and the J segment 1 base; nucleotides outside the gene matches: 3. Here the CDR3 DNA reads TGTGCCTGGAGTCTCGGACTAGCGGGGGGCCAAGAGACCCAGTACTTC. It translates to CAWSLGLAGGQETQYF.

V is TRBV25-1 and J is TRBJ1-1; TRBD1 agrees at 8 bases. The length of the CDR3 is 14 residues. CDR1 MGHDK and CDR2 SYGVNS come from the germline V gene. With V trimmed by 6 bases and J by 2 bases, 5 bases remained unmatched. DNA for the CDR3: TGTGCCAGCAGAGAGGACAGGGTAAACACTGAAGCTTTCTTT. Protein product: CASREDRVNTEAFF.

A few counts support this clone. The chain links TRBV19 to TRBJ1-1; possible D gene TRBD1, 6 bases. V was shortened by 5 bases and J by 2 bases, with 12 bases between the two germline ends. The CDR3 covers 14 residues. The V gene's germline CDR1 is LNHDA and CDR2 SQIVND (reference sequence). The CDR3 sequence is CASSPRDINTEAFF. CDR3 nucleotides: TGTGCCAGTAGTCCCAGGGACATCAACACTGAAGCTTTCTTT.

This chain uses TRBV7-8 with TRBJ2-3, with 8 nucleotides matching TRBD1. The ends lost 1 base at V and 3 bases at J; junction bases unmatched: 3. The CDR3 runs 15 residues. Per the germline V gene, CDR1 is SGHVS and CDR2 is FQNEAQ. In DNA form, the CDR3 reads TGTGCCAGCAGCTTAGGGACAGGGTTAACAGATACGCAGTATTTT. Residues: CASSLGTGLTDTQYF. Full variable domain (outside the CDR3, taken from reference TRBV7-8 and TRBJ2-3): GAGVSQSPRYKVAKRGQDVALRCDPISGHVSLFWYQQALGQGPEFLTYFQNEAQLDKSGLPSDRFFAERPEGSVSTLKIQRTQQEDSAVYLCASSLGTGLTDTQYFGPGTRLTVL.

This clone has more than one count but fewer than ten. The rearrangement links TRBV18 to TRBJ2-3, with D uncertain. Trimming stripped 3 bases from V and 2 bases from J, with 3 bases between. The CDR3 totals 12 residues. Germline V gene data show CDR1 as KGHSH and CDR2 as LQKENI. CDR3 region: CASSPSTDTQYF. The DNA for the CDR3 is TGTGCCAGCTCACCTTCCACAGATACGCAGTATTTT.

The J gene is TRBJ1-1, the V gene TRBV6-8; possibly TRBD1 for D (5 bases). The V gene's germline CDR1 is MNHGY and CDR2 SAAAGT. This CDR3 contains 14 residues. V lost 8 bases, J lost 4 bases, and 17 bases lay in between. The CDR3 coding sequence is TGTGCCAGCCAATGGGGCAGGGTGAGCACTGAAGCTTTCTTT. It specifies CASQWGRVSTEAFF.

The rearrangement links TRBV28 to TRBJ1-2; 7 bases fit TRBD1. The CDR3 sequence is 12 residues long. The V gene end was trimmed by 7 bases and the J gene end by 5 bases; junction bases not matched to a gene: 4. Germline CDR1 MDHEN, CDR2 SYDVKM. The CDR3: CASIEGAYGYTF. The CDR3 coding sequence is TGTGCCAGCATAGAGGGGGCGTATGGCTACACCTTC.

V gene TRBV19 combines with J gene TRBJ2-1; 14 nucleotides line up with TRBD2. V gave up 3 bases and J gave up 8 bases; unmatched junction bases: 12. Germline values: CDR1 LNHDA, CDR2 SQIVND (reference sequence). CDR3 length: 18 amino acids. This CDR3 reads CASSIRIPGLAGVYEQFF. CDR3 in DNA: TGTGCCAGTAGTATCAGAATCCCGGGACTAGCGGGAGTTTATGAGCAGTTCTTC.

The J gene is TRBJ1-2, the V gene TRBV19, with no clear D. Germline V lookup: CDR1 LNHDA, CDR2 SQIVND (reference sequence). V was shortened by 6 bases and J by 4 bases, with 12 bases between the two germline ends. This CDR3 is 13 amino acids long. The CDR3 DNA reads TGTGCCAGTAGCCAGGAATCTCCCTATGGCTACACCTTC. Encoded protein: CASSQESPYGYTF. Complete variable domain (other parts from reference TRBV19 and TRBJ1-2): DGGITQSPKYLFRKEGQNVTLSCEQNLNHDAMYWYRQDPGQGLRLIYYSQIVNDFQKGDIAEGYSVSREKKESFPLTVTSAQKNPTAFYLCASSQESPYGYTFGSGTRLTVV.

This chain links TRBV6-8 with TRBJ2-6; a weak D match, TRBD2 (5 bases). V was pared by 4 bases and J by 2 bases, with 18 bases between. This CDR3 is 18 amino acids long. Germline V gene lookup returns CDR1 MNHGY and CDR2 SAAAGT. CDR3 sequence: CASSSLRVGPAGANVLTF. CDR3 nucleotide sequence: TGTGCCAGCAGTTCCCTGAGGGTAGGTCCGGCTGGGGCCAACGTCCTGACTTTC.

The chain joins TRBV11-3 to TRBJ2-5; D is uncertain. Per the germline V gene, CDR1 is SGHNT and CDR2 is YENEEA. With 3 bases removed from V and 7 bases from J, the gap between germline ends came to 15 bases. The CDR3 is 14 residues long. The DNA for the CDR3 is TGTGCCAGCAGCTTGGGTCAAACGTCGGCGACCCAGTACTTC. Protein product: CASSLGQTSATQYF.

The rearrangement uses TRBV19 and TRBJ2-2; the match to TRBD1 covers 7 bases. This CDR3 spans 15 amino acids. Germline CDR1 reads LNHDA; CDR2 reads SQIVND (reference sequence). V gave up 3 bases and J gave up 5 bases; unmatched junction bases: 6. CDR3 in DNA: TGTGCCAGTAGTATCACTCACAGGGGAACCGGGGAGCTGTTTTTT. Its protein product is CASSITHRGTGELFF. Together with reference TRBV19 and TRBJ2-2, the CDR3 gives the full variable domain: DGGITQSPKYLFRKEGQNVTLSCEQNLNHDAMYWYRQDPGQGLRLIYYSQIVNDFQKGDIAEGYSVSREKKESFPLTVTSAQKNPTAFYLCASSITHRGTGELFFGEGSRLTVL.

V gene TRBV6-8 combines with J gene TRBJ2-3; no firm D call. The V and J ends lost 5 bases and 1 base respectively, with 7 bases between them. The CDR3 loop spans 13 amino acids. Per the germline V gene, CDR1 is MNHGY and CDR2 is SAAAGT. The CDR3 DNA is TGTGCCAGCAGTCCGGCCCGCACAGATACGCAGTATTTT. It translates to CASSPARTDTQYF.